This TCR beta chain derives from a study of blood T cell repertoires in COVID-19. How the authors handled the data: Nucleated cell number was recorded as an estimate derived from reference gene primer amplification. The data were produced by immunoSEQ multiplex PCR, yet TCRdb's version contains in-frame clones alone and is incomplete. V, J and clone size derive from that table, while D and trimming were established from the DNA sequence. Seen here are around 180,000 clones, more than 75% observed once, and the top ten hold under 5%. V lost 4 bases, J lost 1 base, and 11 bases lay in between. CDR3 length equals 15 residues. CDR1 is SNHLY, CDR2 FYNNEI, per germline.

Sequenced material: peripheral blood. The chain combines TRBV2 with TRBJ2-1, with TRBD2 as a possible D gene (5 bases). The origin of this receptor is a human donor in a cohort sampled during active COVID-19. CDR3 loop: CASSALAESYNEQFF. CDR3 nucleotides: TGTGCCAGCAGTGCCCTAGCTGAGTCCTACAATGAGCAGTTCTTC.